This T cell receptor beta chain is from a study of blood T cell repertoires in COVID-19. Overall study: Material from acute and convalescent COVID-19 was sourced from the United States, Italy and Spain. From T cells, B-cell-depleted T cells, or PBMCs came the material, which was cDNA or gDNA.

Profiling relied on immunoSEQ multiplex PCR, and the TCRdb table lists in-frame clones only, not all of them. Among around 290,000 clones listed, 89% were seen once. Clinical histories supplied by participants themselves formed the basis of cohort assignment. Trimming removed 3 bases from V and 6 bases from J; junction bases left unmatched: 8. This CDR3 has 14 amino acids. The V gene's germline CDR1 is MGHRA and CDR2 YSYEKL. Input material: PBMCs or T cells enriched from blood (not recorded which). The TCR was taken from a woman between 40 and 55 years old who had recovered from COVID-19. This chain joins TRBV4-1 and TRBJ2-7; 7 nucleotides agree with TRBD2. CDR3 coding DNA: TGCGCCAGCAGCCATATCGGACTAGTCTCCGAGCAGTACTTC. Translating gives CASSHIGLVSEQYF.